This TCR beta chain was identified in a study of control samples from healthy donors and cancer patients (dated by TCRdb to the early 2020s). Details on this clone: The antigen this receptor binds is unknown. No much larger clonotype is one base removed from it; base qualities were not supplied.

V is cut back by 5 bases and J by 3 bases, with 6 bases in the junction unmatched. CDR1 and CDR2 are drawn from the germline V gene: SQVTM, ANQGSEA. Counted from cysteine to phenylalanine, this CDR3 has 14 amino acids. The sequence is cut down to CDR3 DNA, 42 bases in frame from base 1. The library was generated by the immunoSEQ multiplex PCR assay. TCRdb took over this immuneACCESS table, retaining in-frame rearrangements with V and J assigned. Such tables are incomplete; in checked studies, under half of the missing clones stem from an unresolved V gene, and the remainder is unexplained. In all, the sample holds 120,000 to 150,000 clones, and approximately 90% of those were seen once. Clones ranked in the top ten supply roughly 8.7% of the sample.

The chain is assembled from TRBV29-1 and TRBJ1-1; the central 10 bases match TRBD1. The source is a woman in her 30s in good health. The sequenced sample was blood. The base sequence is TGCAGCGTTACGCGGGGACAGGGGTACACTGAAGCTTTCTTT. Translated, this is CSVTRGQGYTEAFF.